This TCR beta chain was sequenced during a study of blood T cells in healthy people across ages (dated by TCRdb to the mid-2010s). About the full investigation: In model experiments, roughly one uniquely barcoded TCR beta cDNA molecule per two T cells was captured by template switching. Age-related changes in TCR beta repertoire diversity were measured in the study by deep sequencing normalized with unique cDNA molecular identifiers. Four age groups were formed from the donors: young (average roughly 15 years), middle-aged (approximately 42), aged (about 62) and long-lived (about 80). To avoid experimental bias, donors of different ages were spread randomly across the sequencing lanes. Using the same blood draw, the study looked at two additional independent replicas of 1 million unique cDNA reads for two donors, one aged 18 to 30 and the other aged 80 or older. On the study overall, not on this receptor specifically: Because the CMV infection status of the donors was unknown, age-related changes in expanded clonotypes may potentially have been confounded. As age increased, observed TCR beta diversity per million T cells dropped in a roughly linear way, and a significant reduction was already evident by age 40. Estimates of total diversity based on one million sequenced T cells were regarded as lower bounds and as underestimates. Bulk unsorted PBMC profiling prevented conclusive comparison of naive and antigen-experienced compartments. Compared with the aged group, more naive CD4+ T cells, fewer expanded clones and increased TCR diversity were shown by the long-lived group, suggesting age selection. The percentage of naive T cells measured by flow cytometry correlated strongly with observed TCR beta diversity.

Libraries were made using 5' RACE. Sequencing instrument: Illumina HiSeq 2500. A second PCR of roughly 7 to 11 cycles was run with a J-beta primer mix and a sample-barcoded 5' primer. Each TCR beta cDNA molecule received a unique molecular identifier from a template-switch 5' adaptor carrying 12 random nucleotides. Each sample yielded at least 3 million CDR3-containing paired-end reads. First-strand cDNA synthesis was performed from all RNA using the Mint cDNA synthesis kit, with priming by a TRBC-specific oligonucleotide. Following uracil-DNA glycosylase treatment, a first 18-cycle PCR with universal primers M1SS and BC2_uni_R was performed on all cDNA. In the authors' own workflow: Each sample was normalized by randomly selecting 1 million high-quality reads, each carrying a distinct molecular identifier. Instead of being binned into consensus sequences, reads with shared molecular identifiers were discarded. CDR3 identification, clonotype clustering and error correction used MiTCR with a Q25 quality threshold and the strictest error-elimination algorithm. Lower-bound total TCR beta diversity was estimated with a nonparametric unseen species model using Euler transformation. TCRdb handled the public reads itself, with Q25 trimming in fastp and clone calling in MiXCR, and kept productive beta chains. Records with the same CDR3 protein are collapsed into one entry carrying the most frequent genes and DNA. TCRdb's processing, not the study's, gives the V and J calls here. The sample table lists approximately 1,000,000 distinct CDR3 sequences, around two fifths of them with a count of one. Jointly, the top ten make up around 14% of the sample.

The CDR3, cysteine through phenylalanine, is 14 amino acids long. Just CDR3 DNA is preserved here, 42 bases in frame from base 1. V lost 2 bases and J lost 3 bases; the stretch between them is 8 bases long. Remarks on this clonotype: The specificity of this receptor is unknown. It has no much larger one-base neighbor in the sample; base qualities were not kept.

The 39 donors, aged 6 to 90 years, were systemically healthy Caucasian individuals from Russia. Each donor gave ten milliliters of peripheral blood, drawn into EDTA-treated Vacutainer tubes. Ficoll-Paque density-gradient centrifugation was used to isolate PBMCs, with at least 6.5 million obtained per sample. Total RNA was extracted from PBMCs with Trizol reagent, with at least 5 micrograms obtained per sample. Naive CD45RAhigh/CD27high T cell percentages were measured by flow cytometry on a PBMC aliquot from every donor. This sequence uses TRBV12-3 or TRBV12-4 and TRBJ1-5; TRBD1 is a possible D gene, resting on 5 matching bases. The clonotype comes from a man aged 18 to 35 in good health. Input material: blood. The sequenced DNA is TGTGCCAGCAGTTTATTAGGGGTCAATCAGCCCCAGCATTTT. The translation is CASSLLGVNQPQHF.